A selection of T cell receptor beta chains follows, all from one sample in a study of draining lymph node invasion in breast cancer. One entry per CDR3 protein, called by TCRdb with MiXCR from the bulk RNA-seq reads. The top ten clones hold less than 3% of a sample with just over 2,500 distinct CDR3 sequences, around 59% of them seen once. Sequencing used sorted memory Tregs from a lymph node. Receptors originate from a female donor with luminal breast cancer. Each CDR3 is given with its conserved first and last residue. The D gene is left open where the match is weak. Expanded clones are given a class, and other clones once, few, many or no size at all.

-,TRBV5-1,-,15,TRBJ2-3,CASSFTGKSTDTQYF,TGCGCCAGCAGCTTTACGGGGAAGAGCACAGATACGCAGTATTTT
-,TRBV15,TRBD2,16,TRBJ2-1,CATSRGAGGMSREQFF,TGTGCCACCAGCAGAGGTGCGGGGGGGATGAGTAGGGAGCAGTTCTTC
-,TRBV9,-,12,TRBJ2-1,CASSAQGNEQFF,TGTGCCAGCAGCGCCCAGGGAAACGAGCAGTTCTTC
-,TRBV12-3/TRBV12-4,-,12,TRBJ1-4,CASKGANEKLFF,TGTGCCAGCAAGGGCGCTAATGAAAAACTGTTTTTT
-,TRBV6-2/TRBV6-3,-,14,TRBJ1-5,CASSYSSSNQPQHF,TGTGCCAGCAGTTACTCGTCCAGCAATCAGCCCCAGCATTTT
-,TRBV6-1,-,14,TRBJ1-1,CASSWDGRNTEAFF,TGTGCCAGCAGTTGGGACGGCCGGAACACTGAAGCTTTCTTT
few,TRBV7-2,-,15,TRBJ1-5,CASSFIGQMNQPQHF,TGTGCCAGCAGCTTCATAGGACAGATGAATCAGCCCCAGCATTTT
-,TRBV6-6,-,15,TRBJ2-1,CASITRGGYYNEQFF,TGTGCCAGCATCACGAGGGGGGGCTACTACAATGAGCAGTTCTTC
few,TRBV6-1,-,15,TRBJ2-4,CASSEHRLAKNIQYF,TGTGCCAGCAGTGAACATCGACTAGCCAAAAACATTCAGTACTTC
-,TRBV28,TRBD2,17,TRBJ2-5,CASSFFGASREGETQYF,TGTGCCAGCAGTTTTTTTGGGGCATCAAGGGAGGGAGAGACCCAGTACTTC
-,TRBV12-3/TRBV12-4,-,14,TRBJ1-5,CASTGLRGNQPQHF,TGTGCCAGCACCGGTCTAAGAGGCAATCAGCCCCAGCATTTT
few,TRBV7-2,TRBD2,17,TRBJ2-1,CASSFPPWTSEYNEQFF,TGTGCCAGCAGCTTCCCTCCCTGGACTAGCGAATACAATGAGCAGTTCTTC
-,TRBV4-2,-,16,TRBJ2-2,CASSGSGTVNTGELFF,TGTGCCAGCAGCGGCTCCGGGACGGTGAACACCGGGGAGCTGTTTTTT
-,TRBV27,-,16,TRBJ1-5,CASKISGVSGNQPQHF,TGTGCCAGCAAGATCTCCGGGGTGTCCGGCAATCAGCCCCAGCATTTT
-,TRBV12-3/TRBV12-4,-,11,TRBJ2-5,CASSLEGTQYF,TGTGCCAGCAGTTTGGAGGGGACCCAGTACTTC
-,TRBV6-2/TRBV6-3,TRBD1,18,TRBJ2-1,CASNGEGFEDRVYNEQFF,TGTGCCAGCAACGGAGAGGGCTTTGAGGACAGGGTCTACAATGAGCAGTTCTTC
-,TRBV6-2/TRBV6-3,TRBD2,19,TRBJ2-2,CASKKFGLAVGPNTGELFF,TGTGCCAGCAAAAAGTTTGGGCTAGCGGTGGGACCGAACACCGGGGAGCTGTTTTTT
-,TRBV30,-,13,TRBJ1-1,CAWIREGRTEAFF,TGTGCCTGGATAAGGGAGGGACGAACTGAAGCTTTCTTT
-,TRBV6-5,-,13,TRBJ2-6,CAIQGSGANVLTF,TGTGCCATACAGGGCTCTGGGGCCAACGTCCTGACTTTC
-,TRBV19,-,12,TRBJ2-3,CASKGNADTQYF,TGTGCCAGTAAGGGGAACGCAGATACGCAGTATTTT
-,TRBV12-3/TRBV12-4,-,14,TRBJ2-3,CASSWDLSTDTQYF,TGTGCCAGCAGTTGGGACCTCTCCACAGATACGCAGTATTTT
once,TRBV6-5,-,17,TRBJ1-1,CASSGLLSGPGNTEAFF,TGTGCCAGCAGTGGCCTTCTGAGCGGCCCCGGGAACACTGAAGCTTTCTTT
-,TRBV29-1,-,13,TRBJ1-5,CSVGVGGGQPQHF,TGCAGCGTTGGGGTTGGGGGAGGTCAGCCCCAGCATTTT
-,TRBV11-1,-,13,TRBJ1-1,CASSSWPGEEAFF,TGTGCCAGCAGCTCCTGGCCCGGAGAGGAAGCTTTCTTT
-,TRBV7-6,-,14,TRBJ1-2,CASSLGTGSYGYTF,TGTGCCAGCAGCTTAGGAACAGGGAGCTATGGCTACACCTTC
-,TRBV9,TRBD1,15,TRBJ2-3,CASSATGIITDTQYF,TGTGCCAGCAGCGCGACAGGGATTATCACAGATACGCAGTATTTT
-,TRBV20-1,-,16,TRBJ2-1,CSAREGNTYINNEQFF,TGCAGTGCAAGAGAGGGGAATACCTACATTAACAATGAGCAGTTCTTC
-,TRBV20-1,TRBD2,14,TRBJ2-3,CSARLAGSTDTQYF,TGCAGTGCTAGACTAGCGGGGAGTACAGATACGCAGTATTTT
few,TRBV5-1,-,15,TRBJ1-5,CASSLDQTRNQPQHF,TGCGCCAGCAGCTTAGATCAGACTCGGAATCAGCCCCAGCATTTT
few,TRBV10-3,TRBD1,16,TRBJ2-1,CAISDPEGAIYNEQFF,TGTGCCATCAGTGATCCCGAGGGGGCTATCTACAATGAGCAGTTCTTC
-,TRBV6-1,-,18,TRBJ1-3,CASSEAFAGRNSGNTIYF,TGTGCCAGCAGTGAAGCGTTCGCAGGCAGAAACTCTGGAAACACCATATATTTT
-,TRBV12-3/TRBV12-4,TRBD1,13,TRBJ1-2,CASNSGTGLGYTF,TGTGCCAGCAACTCCGGGACAGGCCTTGGCTACACCTTC
-,TRBV20-1,-,13,TRBJ2-4,CSASGGGGNIQYF,TGCAGTGCTTCCGGGGGTGGGGGAAACATTCAGTACTTC